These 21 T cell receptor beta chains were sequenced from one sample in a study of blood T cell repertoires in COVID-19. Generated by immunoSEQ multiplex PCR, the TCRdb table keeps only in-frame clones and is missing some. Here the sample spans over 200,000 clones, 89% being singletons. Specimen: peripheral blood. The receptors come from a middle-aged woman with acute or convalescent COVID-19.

CDR3 nucleotide sequence: TGTGCCAGCAGCCAAGGACAGGCTATTACTGGAAACACCATATATTTT. Translation: CASSQGQAITGNTIYF. The chain has TRBV7-6 and TRBJ1-3; 7 nucleotides line up with TRBD1. The J segment lost 2 bases and the V segment lost 5 bases, leaving 9 bases of the junction unmatched. Germline V gene sequence: CDR1 SGHVS, CDR2 FNYEAQ. CDR3 length equals 16 residues.

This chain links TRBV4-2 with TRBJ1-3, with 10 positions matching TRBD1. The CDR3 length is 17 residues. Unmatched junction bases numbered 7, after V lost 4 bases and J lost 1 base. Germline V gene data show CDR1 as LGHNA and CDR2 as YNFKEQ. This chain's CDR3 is CASSPETGGRSGNTIYF. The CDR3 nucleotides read TGTGCCAGCAGCCCCGAGACAGGGGGCCGGTCTGGAAACACCATATATTTT.

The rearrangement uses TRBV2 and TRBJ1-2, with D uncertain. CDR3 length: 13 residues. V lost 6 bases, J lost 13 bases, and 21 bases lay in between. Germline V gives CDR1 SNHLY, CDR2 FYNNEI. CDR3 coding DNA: TGTGCCAGCAGACCCACCAGGACGGAGGTTTTCACCTTC. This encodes CASRPTRTEVFTF. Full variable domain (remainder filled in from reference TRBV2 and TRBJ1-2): EPEVTQTPSHQVTQMGQEVILRCVPISNHLYFYWYRQILGQKVEFLVSFYNNEISEKSEIFDDQFSVERPDGSNFTLKIRSTKLEDSAMYFCASRPTRTEVFTFGSGTRLTVV.

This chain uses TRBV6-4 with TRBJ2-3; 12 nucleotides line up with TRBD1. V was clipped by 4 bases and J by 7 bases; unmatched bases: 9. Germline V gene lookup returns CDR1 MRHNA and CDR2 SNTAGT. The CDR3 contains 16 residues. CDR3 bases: TGTGCCAGCAGTGCAACCGGGACAGGGGGCGCGAATACGCAGTATTTT. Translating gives CASSATGTGGANTQYF.

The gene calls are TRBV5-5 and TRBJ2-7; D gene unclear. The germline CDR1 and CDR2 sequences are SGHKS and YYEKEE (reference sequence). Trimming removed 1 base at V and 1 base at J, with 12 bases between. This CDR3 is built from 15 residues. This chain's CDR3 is CASSLTSILSYEQYV. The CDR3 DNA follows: TGTGCCAGCAGCTTGACTTCGATATTGTCCTACGAGCAGTACGTC.

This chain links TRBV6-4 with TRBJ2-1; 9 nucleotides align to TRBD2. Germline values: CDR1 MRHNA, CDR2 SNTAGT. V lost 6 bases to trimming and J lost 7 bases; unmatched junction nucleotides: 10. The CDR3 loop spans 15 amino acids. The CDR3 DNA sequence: TGTGCCAGCAGCCGACTGGCGGGGGGGCCGAATGAGCAGTTCTTC. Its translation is CASSRLAGGPNEQFF.

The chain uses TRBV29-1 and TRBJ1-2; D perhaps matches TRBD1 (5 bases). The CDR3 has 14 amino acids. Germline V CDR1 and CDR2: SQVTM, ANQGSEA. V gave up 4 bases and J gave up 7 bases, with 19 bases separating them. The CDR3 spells CSVGAGYELTGYTF. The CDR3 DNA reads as TGCAGCGTTGGGGCAGGGTATGAACTAACTGGCTACACCTTC.

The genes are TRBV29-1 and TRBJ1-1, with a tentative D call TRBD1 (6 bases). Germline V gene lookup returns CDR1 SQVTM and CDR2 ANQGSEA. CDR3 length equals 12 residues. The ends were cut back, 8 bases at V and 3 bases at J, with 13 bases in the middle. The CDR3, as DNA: TGCAGCTCTACAGGGTTGGACACTGAAGCTTTCTTT. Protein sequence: CSSTGLDTEAFF.

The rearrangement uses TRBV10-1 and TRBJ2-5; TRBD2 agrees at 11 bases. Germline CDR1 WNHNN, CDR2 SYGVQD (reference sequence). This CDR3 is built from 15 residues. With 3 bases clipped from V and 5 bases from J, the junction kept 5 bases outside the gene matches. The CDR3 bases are TGCGCCAGCAGTGAATCTAGCGGGGGGATTGAGACCCAGTACTTC. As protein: CASSESSGGIETQYF.

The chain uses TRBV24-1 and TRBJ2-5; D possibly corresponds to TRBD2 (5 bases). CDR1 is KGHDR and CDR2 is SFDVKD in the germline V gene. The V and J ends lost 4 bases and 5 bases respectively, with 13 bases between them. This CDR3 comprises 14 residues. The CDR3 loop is CATSDSGLWETQYF. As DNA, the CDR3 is TGTGCCACCAGTGACTCAGGACTGTGGGAGACCCAGTACTTC.

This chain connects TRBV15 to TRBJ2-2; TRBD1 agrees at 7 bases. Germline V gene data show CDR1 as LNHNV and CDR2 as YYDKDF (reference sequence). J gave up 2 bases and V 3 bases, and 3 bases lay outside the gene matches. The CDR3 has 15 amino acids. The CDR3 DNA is TGTGCCACCAGCAGTTGGGACAGAAACACCGGGGAGCTGTTTTTT. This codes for CATSSWDRNTGELFF.

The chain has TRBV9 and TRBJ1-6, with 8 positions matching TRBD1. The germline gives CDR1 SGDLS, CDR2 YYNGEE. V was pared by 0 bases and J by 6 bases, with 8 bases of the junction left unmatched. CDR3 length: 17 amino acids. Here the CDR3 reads CASSVADRGFFNSPLHF. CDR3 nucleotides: TGTGCCAGCAGCGTAGCCGACAGGGGTTTTTTTAATTCACCCCTCCACTTT. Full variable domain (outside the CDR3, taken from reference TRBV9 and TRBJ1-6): DSGVTQTPKHLITATGQRVTLRCSPRSGDLSVYWYQQSLDQGLQFLIQYYNGEERAKGNILERFSAQQFPDLHSELNLSSLELGDSALYFCASSVADRGFFNSPLHFGNGTRLTVT.

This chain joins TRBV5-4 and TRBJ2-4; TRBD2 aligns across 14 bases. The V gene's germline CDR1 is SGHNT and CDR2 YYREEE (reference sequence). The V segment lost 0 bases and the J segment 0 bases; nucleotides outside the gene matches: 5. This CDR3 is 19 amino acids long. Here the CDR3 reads CASSLEGTSGGEAKNIQYF. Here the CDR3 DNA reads TGTGCCAGCAGCTTGGAGGGGACTAGCGGGGGTGAAGCCAAAAACATTCAGTACTTC. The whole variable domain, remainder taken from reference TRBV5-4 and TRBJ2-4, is ETGVTQSPTHLIKTRGQQVTLRCSSQSGHNTVSWYQQALGQGPQFIFQYYREEENGRGNFPPRFSGLQFPNYSSELNVNALELDDSALYLCASSLEGTSGGEAKNIQYFGAGTRLSVL.

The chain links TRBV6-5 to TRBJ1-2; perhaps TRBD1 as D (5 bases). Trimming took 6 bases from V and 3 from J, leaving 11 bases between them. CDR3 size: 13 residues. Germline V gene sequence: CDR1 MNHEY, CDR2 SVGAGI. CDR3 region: CASSPDIYYGYTF. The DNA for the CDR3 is TGTGCCAGCAGCCCGGACATCTACTATGGCTACACCTTC.

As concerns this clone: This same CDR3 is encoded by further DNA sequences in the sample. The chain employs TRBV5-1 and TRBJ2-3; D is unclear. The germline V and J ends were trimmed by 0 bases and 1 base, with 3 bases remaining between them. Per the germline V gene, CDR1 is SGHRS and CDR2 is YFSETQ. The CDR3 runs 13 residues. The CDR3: CASSLAGTDTQYF. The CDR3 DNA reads TGCGCCAGCAGCTTGGCGGGCACAGATACGCAGTATTTT.

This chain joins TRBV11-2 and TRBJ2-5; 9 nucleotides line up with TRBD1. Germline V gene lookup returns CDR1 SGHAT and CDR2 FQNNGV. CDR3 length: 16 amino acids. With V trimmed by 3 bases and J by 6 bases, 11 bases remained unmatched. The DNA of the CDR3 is TGTGCCAGCAGCTTGACGCGAGGACAGGGGAGTCAGACCCAGTACTTC. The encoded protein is CASSLTRGQGSQTQYF.

The CDR3 sequence: CASSPGQASLYEQYV. CDR3 sequence (DNA): TGCGCCAGCAGCCCCGGACAGGCCTCTCTCTACGAGCAGTACGTC. The chain employs TRBV4-1 and TRBJ2-7, with 7 bases lining up with TRBD1. This CDR3 is built from 15 residues. V lost 4 bases to trimming and J lost 3 bases; unmatched junction nucleotides: 9. Germline assignment: CDR1 MGHRA and CDR2 YSYEKL.

CDR3: CASSDGGALAYEQYV. Here the CDR3 DNA reads TGTGCCAGCAGTGACGGGGGGGCTTTGGCCTACGAGCAGTACGTC. This chain uses TRBV6-2 or TRBV6-3 with TRBJ2-7, with TRBD2 matching over 8 bases. V lost 5 bases, J lost 2 bases, and 8 bases stayed unmatched. Per the germline V gene, CDR1 is MNHEY and CDR2 is SVGEGT. The CDR3 spans 15 residues.

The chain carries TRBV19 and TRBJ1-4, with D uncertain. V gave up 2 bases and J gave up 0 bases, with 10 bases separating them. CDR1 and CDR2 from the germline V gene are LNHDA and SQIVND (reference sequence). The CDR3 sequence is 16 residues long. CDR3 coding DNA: TGTGCCAGTAGTATACGCCCGGTTGCAACTAATGAAAAACTGTTTTTT. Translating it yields CASSIRPVATNEKLFF. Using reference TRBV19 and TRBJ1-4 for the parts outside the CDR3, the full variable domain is DGGITQSPKYLFRKEGQNVTLSCEQNLNHDAMYWYRQDPGQGLRLIYYSQIVNDFQKGDIAEGYSVSREKKESFPLTVTSAQKNPTAFYLCASSIRPVATNEKLFFGSGTQLSVL.

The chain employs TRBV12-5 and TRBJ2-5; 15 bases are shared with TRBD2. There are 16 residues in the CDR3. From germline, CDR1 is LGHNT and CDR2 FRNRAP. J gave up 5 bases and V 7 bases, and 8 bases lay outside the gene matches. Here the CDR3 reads CASDLGLAGGPETQYF. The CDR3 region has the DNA TGTGCTAGTGACCTCGGACTAGCGGGGGGGCCTGAGACCCAGTACTTC.

The CDR3, as DNA: TGCGCCAGCAGCCAAGTCCTGGGCGTGAACACTGAAGCTTTCTTT. This codes for CASSQVLGVNTEAFF. The V call is TRBV4-1, the J call TRBJ1-1; D is ambiguous. CDR1 and CDR2 (germline): MGHRA, YSYEKL. This CDR3 is built from 15 residues. Deletions cut 1 base from V and 0 bases from J, with 9 bases between.